One sample yielded the 21 T cell receptor beta chains listed below, sequenced in a study of CD8 T cells in ankylosing spondylitis. Study results and limitations: It appeared that ankylosing spondylitis blood was characterized by a TCR beta motif of under ten highly homologous variants.

TCRdb analysed the 5' RACE reads with MiXCR anew, one entry per CDR3 protein. Of 500,000 to 550,000 distinct CDR3 sequences in the sample, roughly 13% were seen once. These receptors are not linked to any known antigen. Sequencing input: blood, either unsorted or a sorted T cell fraction (not recorded which). These TCRs come from a male donor with ankylosing spondylitis.

The chain carries TRBV2 and TRBJ1-5, with a weak D call TRBD1 (5 bases). Germline CDR1 reads SNHLY; CDR2 reads FYNNEI. The CDR3 is 13 amino acids. V was clipped by 6 bases and J by 4 bases, with 10 bases between them. CDR3: CASRVDINQPQHF. The CDR3 region has the DNA TGTGCCAGCAGAGTGGACATAAATCAGCCCCAGCATTTT.

There are a few counts of this clonotype. The chain has TRBV29-1 and TRBJ2-3; D gene uncertain. CDR3 size: 14 residues. In germline, CDR1 is SQVTM, CDR2 ANQGSEA. Trimming left V 4 bases short and J 0 bases short, with 11 bases between. The CDR3 nucleotides read TGCAGCGTTGGGGCGGAAACTAGCACAGATACGCAGTATTTT. Encoded protein: CSVGAETSTDTQYF.

This chain uses TRBV20-1 with TRBJ2-1; possibly TRBD2 for D (6 bases). V was pared by 3 bases and J by 0 bases, with 12 bases between. Germline lookup yields CDR1 DFQATT and CDR2 SNEGSKA (reference sequence). The CDR3 has 15 residues. This CDR3 is CSASRPGSSYNEQFF. DNA for the CDR3: TGCAGTGCTAGCCGGCCCGGGAGCTCCTACAATGAGCAGTTCTTC.

This clonotype was detected only a few times. This sequence joins TRBV7-2 and TRBJ2-3; 13 nucleotides line up with TRBD2. CDR3 size: 16 residues. The V segment lost 4 bases and the J segment 3 bases; nucleotides outside the gene matches: 4. Germline loops: CDR1 SGHTA, CDR2 FQGNSA. CDR3 region: CASSWGLAGNTDTQYF. The CDR3 nucleotides read TGTGCCAGCAGCTGGGGACTAGCGGGAAATACAGATACGCAGTATTTT.

The chain combines TRBV5-1 with TRBJ2-1; weak D call: TRBD2 (6 bases). Trimming stripped 0 bases from V and 5 bases from J, with 15 bases between. Germline lookup yields CDR1 SGHRS and CDR2 YFSETQ. This CDR3 has 16 amino acids. The CDR3 DNA is TGCGCCAGCAGCTTGGACTATTTCGGGGGAGACAATGAGCAGTTCTTC. It is translated as CASSLDYFGGDNEQFF.

The chain joins TRBV11-1 to TRBJ2-5; 10 bases align to TRBD2. Trimming took 3 bases from V and 4 from J; bases not matched to a gene: 20. In germline, CDR1 is SGHAT, CDR2 FQDESV (reference sequence). The CDR3 extends over 20 amino acids. The CDR3 bases are TGTGCCAGCAGCTTTTGGGTGAGCGGGAGGGCCCGAAGAAGTGGAGAGACCCAGTACTTC. Translated, it gives CASSFWVSGRARRSGETQYF.

This chain links TRBV3-1 with TRBJ2-5; 12 bases fit TRBD2. V lost 4 bases and J lost 7; bases outside the gene matches: 7. CDR1 is LGHDT and CDR2 is YNNKEL in the germline V gene (reference sequence). This CDR3 region has 15 residues. The CDR3 loop is CASSPGLAGRVTQYF. The CDR3 DNA follows: TGTGCCAGCAGCCCTGGACTAGCGGGACGGGTGACCCAGTACTTC.

There are a few counts of this clonotype. The rearrangement uses TRBV5-1 and TRBJ2-1, with 8 bases lining up with TRBD2. The CDR3 contains 15 residues. The germline V gene encodes CDR1 SGHRS and CDR2 YFSETQ. V was clipped by 0 bases and J by 7 bases; unmatched bases: 6. The CDR3 protein is CASSLVSSGFNEQFF. CDR3 sequence (DNA): TGCGCCAGCAGCTTGGTGTCTAGCGGGTTTAATGAGCAGTTCTTC.

This clonotype was found a few times. The CDR3 loop is CASRGGNYNEQFF. The CDR3 DNA is TGTGCCTCTAGAGGAGGGAACTACAATGAGCAGTTCTTC. The chain combines TRBV13 with TRBJ2-1, with D perhaps TRBD2 (6 bases). The CDR3 extends over 13 amino acids. V dropped 11 bases and J dropped 3 bases, with 14 bases sitting between them. From germline, CDR1 is PRHDT and CDR2 FYEKMQ (reference sequence).

The chain couples TRBV7-9 to TRBJ2-7; tentative D call: TRBD2 (6 bases). The CDR3 length is 14 residues. Germline V lookup: CDR1 SEHNR, CDR2 FQNEAQ (reference sequence). The V gene lost 3 bases and the J gene lost 2 bases, with 11 bases spanning the gap. The CDR3 is CASSLEGWAYEQYF. For the CDR3, the DNA is TGTGCCAGCAGCTTGGAGGGTTGGGCCTACGAGCAGTACTTC.

The V gene is TRBV29-1, the J gene TRBJ1-1; weak D call: TRBD1 (6 bases). CDR3 size: 14 residues. Trimming cost V 7 bases and J 3 bases, with 18 bases left between them. The germline V gene has CDR1 SQVTM and CDR2 ANQGSEA. The CDR3 coding sequence is TGCAGCGCCACGGGGGGGCCTGGGGACACTGAAGCTTTCTTT. Its protein product is CSATGGPGDTEAFF.

The rearrangement joins TRBV7-9 to TRBJ2-7, with 7 bases lining up with TRBD2. The length of the CDR3 is 14 residues. Germline V gives CDR1 SEHNR, CDR2 FQNEAQ (reference sequence). After removal of 5 bases from V and 0 bases from J, the junction contained 4 bases not matched to a gene. CDR3 DNA sequence: TGTGCCAGCAGCCAGGGAGGGATCTCCTACGAGCAGTACGTC. Translation gives CASSQGGISYEQYV.

Only a few counts were recorded for this clonotype. The rearrangement joins TRBV11-2 to TRBJ1-4, with unresolved D. CDR1 SGHAT and CDR2 FQNNGV come from the germline V gene. This CDR3 has 13 residues. Trimming removed 5 bases from V and 8 bases from J, with 12 bases in between. CDR3: CASSRREMEKLFF. In nucleotides, the CDR3 is TGTGCCAGCAGCCGCAGAGAAATGGAAAAACTGTTTTTT.

The chain couples TRBV27 to TRBJ2-3; D ambiguous. V gave up 2 bases and J gave up 14 bases, with 11 bases separating them. This CDR3 is built from 11 residues. Germline V CDR1 and CDR2: MNHEY, SMNVEV (reference sequence). The CDR3: CASSLGVGLYF. CDR3 DNA: TGTGCCAGCAGTTTAGGAGTTGGGTTGTATTTT.

V and J are TRBV2 and TRBJ2-1; D is undetermined. The germline V gene has CDR1 SNHLY and CDR2 FYNNEI. V was cut by 5 bases and J by 5 bases, with 10 bases left in between. This CDR3 has 13 amino acids. The CDR3 region is CASSNSFDNEQFF. CDR3 coding DNA: TGTGCCAGCAGTAACTCCTTCGACAATGAGCAGTTCTTC.

The chain carries TRBV7-2 and TRBJ2-3; D may be TRBD2 (7 bases). This CDR3 is 17 amino acids long. V gave up 1 base and J gave up 5 bases, with 19 bases separating them. The germline V gene has CDR1 SGHTA and CDR2 FQGNSA. The DNA of the CDR3 is TGTGCCAGCAGCTTAGTCCGGGGGGCGAGAATTGAAGATACGCAGTATTTT. Its protein product is CASSLVRGARIEDTQYF.

The V call is TRBV20-1, the J call TRBJ2-5; D perhaps matches TRBD2 (6 bases). V was cut by 8 bases and J by 1 base, with 17 bases left in between. Germline CDR1 is DFQATT and CDR2 is SNEGSKA (reference sequence). This CDR3 region has 14 residues. The CDR3 spells CSRQGTGLQETQYF. CDR3 DNA sequence: TGCAGTCGTCAAGGGACTGGGCTCCAAGAGACCCAGTACTTC.

This clonotype occurred a few times. This chain uses TRBV7-2 with TRBJ2-7; a weak D match, TRBD2 (6 bases). V was trimmed by 0 bases and J by 7 bases, leaving 10 bases between them. Germline CDR1 reads SGHTA; CDR2 reads FQGNSA. The CDR3 has 13 amino acids. For the CDR3, the DNA is TGTGCCAGCAGCTTAGCACTAGCACCAGAGCAGTACGTC. Amino acids: CASSLALAPEQYV.

The sample holds a few counts of this clonotype. This sequence joins TRBV20-1 and TRBJ1-1; 8 nucleotides match TRBD1. The CDR3 loop spans 12 amino acids. CDR1 DFQATT and CDR2 SNEGSKA come from the germline V gene (reference sequence). The ends lost 5 bases at V and 6 bases at J; junction bases unmatched: 5. The CDR3 sequence: CSAVDRGAEAFF. The CDR3 DNA sequence: TGCAGTGCTGTCGACAGGGGCGCTGAAGCTTTCTTT.

The J gene is TRBJ1-3, the V gene TRBV7-2; TRBD1 might be the D (5 bases). The germline V and J ends were trimmed by 2 bases and 4 bases, with 15 bases remaining between them. The CDR3 contains 16 residues. The germline V gene has CDR1 SGHTA and CDR2 FQGNSA. The chain's CDR3 is CASSLRGGAGGNTIYF. The CDR3 nucleotides read TGTGCCAGCAGCTTACGTGGAGGGGCGGGAGGAAACACCATATATTTT.

This chain links TRBV5-4 with TRBJ2-4, with TRBD2 matching over 9 bases. The CDR3 spans 19 residues. The germline V gene encodes CDR1 SGHNT and CDR2 YYREEE (reference sequence). V lost 3 bases to trimming and J lost 3 bases; unmatched junction nucleotides: 16. The CDR3 loop reads CASSSPPASGIWGKNIQYF. The CDR3 DNA reads TGTGCCAGCAGCTCACCCCCGGCTAGCGGGATATGGGGCAAAAACATTCAGTACTTC.